These 3 T cell receptor beta chains share one sample of origin, sequenced in a study of cytomegalovirus exposure and HLA in healthy donors. Only in-frame clones appear in the TCRdb table, and some are missing; sequencing was by immunoSEQ multiplex PCR. The sample has about 140,000 clones, just under 85% seen once. Source material: PBMCs. The receptor source for this set is a woman between 25 and 40 years old in good health and CMV-seronegative.

The rearrangement joins TRBV7-9 to TRBJ2-1; 9 nucleotides align to TRBD2. The CDR3 sequence is 16 residues long. Germline CDR1 SEHNR, CDR2 FQNEAQ (reference sequence). V was clipped by 6 bases and J by 5 bases; unmatched bases: 11. CDR3 nucleotides: TGTGCCAGCAGAGTGTCTAGCGGGGACCCAGACAATGAGCAGTTCTTC. Residues: CASRVSSGDPDNEQFF.

This chain links TRBV1 with TRBJ1-1; the table's D call, TRBD1, has no DNA check behind it. TRBV1 is flagged as a pseudogene. CDR3 size: 13 residues. The CDR3 nucleotides are TGCACCAGCAGCAAGACCGGGACAGGGACAATTTTCTTT. It translates to CTSSKTGTGTIFF.

This sequence joins TRBV2 and TRBJ2-1, with 14 bases identical to TRBD2. The V gene end was trimmed by 6 bases and the J gene end by 7 bases; junction bases not matched to a gene: 8. The CDR3 has 16 residues. Germline values: CDR1 SNHLY, CDR2 FYNNEI. This CDR3 is CASRRRLAGGKNEQFF. In DNA form, the CDR3 reads TGTGCCAGCAGGCGCCGACTAGCGGGGGGGAAGAATGAGCAGTTCTTC.